The clone carrying this T cell receptor (beta chain) appeared many times. Amplified TCR beta CDR3 regions came from RNA transcripts. Initially, a first-round RT-PCR of the TCR CDR3 employed the HTBI primer set. TCRdb re-derived calls from the multiplex PCR reads in MiXCR, one entry per CDR3 protein. The table lists 410,000 or so distinct CDR3 sequences, about 15% of them singletons. This sample was included in a study of T cells in Graves' hyperthyroidism and ophthalmopathy. The TCR was taken from a man aged 18-30 years with Graves' ophthalmopathy. The sequenced material came from blood.

The CDR3 DNA is TGTGCCAGTAGTTCCCGACGGAGGCCCTACGAGCAGTACTTC. Its protein product is CASSSRRRPYEQYF. The chain uses TRBV19 and TRBJ2-7; maybe TRBD2 (5 bases). The CDR3 is made up of 14 amino acids. Germline V gives CDR1 LNHDA, CDR2 SQIVND (reference sequence). Trimming left V 5 bases short and J 2 bases short, with 13 bases between.